These 12 T cell receptor beta chains came from one sample sequenced in a study of blood T cell repertoires in COVID-19. Profiled with immunoSEQ multiplex PCR; TCRdb holds only in-frame clones, not every one. The profile covers roughly 150,000 clones, with around 87% appearing a single time and under 3% taken by the ten largest. Sequenced input: peripheral blood. These receptors originate from a woman of 80 years or more with COVID-19, enrolled during active disease.

The rearrangement joins TRBV28 to TRBJ2-2; the D gene is possibly TRBD1 (7 bases). CDR3 length: 16 residues. Germline V gene sequence: CDR1 MDHEN, CDR2 SYDVKM. V was shortened by 7 bases and J by 5 bases, with 20 bases between the two germline ends. CDR3 in amino acids: CASNTARRGLTGELFF. The CDR3 nucleotides are TGTGCCAGCAACACCGCGAGGAGGGGGCTGACCGGGGAGCTGTTTTTT.

This clone showed up just a few times. The J gene is TRBJ1-3, the V gene TRBV6-1; D is ambiguous. Germline-derived CDR1 and CDR2 are MNHNS and SASEGT. V was trimmed by 2 bases and J by 1 base, leaving 3 bases between them. The CDR3 consists of 13 residues. The CDR3 loop reads CASSESSGNTIYF. The CDR3, as DNA: TGTGCCAGCAGTGAATCGTCTGGAAACACCATATATTTT.

This clone has just a few counts. This chain uses TRBV10-3 with TRBJ1-4; 7 bases line up with TRBD1. The CDR3 extends over 13 amino acids. V shed 6 bases and J 6 bases; nucleotides not matched to a gene: 4. Germline assignment: CDR1 ENHRY and CDR2 SYGVKD. The CDR3 sequence is CAIRGQPHEKLFF. In nucleotides, the CDR3 is TGTGCCATCAGGGGACAGCCACATGAAAAACTGTTTTTT.

The V call is TRBV27, the J call TRBJ2-1, with 11 bases lining up with TRBD2. V shed 5 bases, J shed 0 bases, and the junction held 18 bases outside the gene matches. CDR1 is MNHEY, CDR2 SMNVEV, per germline (reference sequence). This CDR3 is 21 amino acids long. The CDR3 spells CASSAHRPGLAALSSYNEQFF. The DNA for the CDR3 is TGTGCCAGCAGTGCCCACCGGCCGGGACTAGCGGCCCTCAGCTCCTACAATGAGCAGTTCTTC.

V is TRBV5-6 and J is TRBJ1-2; maybe TRBD1 (6 bases). V gave up 4 bases and J gave up 4 bases, with 17 bases separating them. The CDR3 has 15 amino acids. CDR1 and CDR2 from the germline V gene are SGHDT and YYEEEE. The chain's CDR3 is CASSRVEQGFYGYTF. For the CDR3, the DNA is TGTGCCAGCAGCCGCGTGGAACAGGGATTCTATGGCTACACCTTC.

The gene calls are TRBV7-3 and TRBJ1-6, with 8 nucleotides matching TRBD1. The CDR3 is made up of 14 amino acids. The trim removed 4 bases at V and 7 bases at J, leaving 3 bases unmatched. Germline values: CDR1 SGHTA, CDR2 FQGTGA. CDR3 coding DNA: TGTGCCAGCAGCTCCACAGGGGGGAATTCACCCCTCCACTTT. Translating gives CASSSTGGNSPLHF.

This clone was counted a single time. V usage is TRBV14 and J usage is TRBJ2-6; D ambiguous. The CDR3 is made up of 16 amino acids. Trimming removed 1 base from V and 0 bases from J, with 7 bases in between. Germline lookup yields CDR1 SGHDN and CDR2 FVKESK. CDR3 region: CASSQAVNSGANVLTF. DNA for the CDR3: TGTGCCAGCAGCCAAGCAGTCAACTCTGGGGCCAACGTCCTGACTTTC.

The rearrangement joins TRBV6-5 to TRBJ2-5; possible D gene TRBD1, 6 bases. Germline V CDR1 and CDR2: MNHEY, SVGAGI. Trimming took off 4 bases at V and 7 bases at J, with 10 bases between the two ends. There are 12 residues in the CDR3. The CDR3 is CASSSQGWTQYF. CDR3 DNA: TGTGCCAGCAGTTCACAGGGTTGGACCCAGTACTTC.

The chain's CDR3 is CASNTSPPPEAFF. The CDR3 region has the DNA TGTGCCAGCAACACATCTCCCCCCCCTGAAGCTTTCTTT. The V gene is TRBV6-6, the J gene TRBJ1-1, with D hard to call. V lost 7 bases and J lost 6, with 15 bases in between. The germline V gene has CDR1 MNHNY and CDR2 SVGAGI (reference sequence). The CDR3 extends over 13 amino acids.

This chain links TRBV6-5 with TRBJ1-1; D may be TRBD1 (6 bases). Trimming took off 2 bases at V and 7 bases at J, with 14 bases between the two ends. CDR3 size: 14 residues. In germline, CDR1 is MNHEY, CDR2 SVGAGI. The DNA of the CDR3 is TGTGCCAGCAGTTACGAAGGGAAACAGGGTGAAGCTTTCTTT. The encoded protein is CASSYEGKQGEAFF.

In its sample, this clone was seen once. The chain links TRBV2 to TRBJ2-3; D remains ambiguous. The germline gives CDR1 SNHLY, CDR2 FYNNEI. This CDR3 is built from 13 residues. V was cut by 7 bases and J by 3 bases, with 11 bases left in between. CDR3 DNA: TGTGCCAGCACCCTAGTGCGAACAGATACGCAGTATTTT. This translates into CASTLVRTDTQYF.

This clone was recorded only once. The CDR3 sequence is CASSQRPGDKAFF. The CDR3 bases are TGCGCCAGCAGCCAAAGGCCGGGTGATAAGGCTTTCTTT. The rearrangement uses TRBV4-3 and TRBJ1-1; D gene uncertain. The germline V gene has CDR1 LGHNA and CDR2 YSLEER. Trimming cost V 2 bases and J 11 bases, with 15 bases left between them. The CDR3 is 13 residues long.